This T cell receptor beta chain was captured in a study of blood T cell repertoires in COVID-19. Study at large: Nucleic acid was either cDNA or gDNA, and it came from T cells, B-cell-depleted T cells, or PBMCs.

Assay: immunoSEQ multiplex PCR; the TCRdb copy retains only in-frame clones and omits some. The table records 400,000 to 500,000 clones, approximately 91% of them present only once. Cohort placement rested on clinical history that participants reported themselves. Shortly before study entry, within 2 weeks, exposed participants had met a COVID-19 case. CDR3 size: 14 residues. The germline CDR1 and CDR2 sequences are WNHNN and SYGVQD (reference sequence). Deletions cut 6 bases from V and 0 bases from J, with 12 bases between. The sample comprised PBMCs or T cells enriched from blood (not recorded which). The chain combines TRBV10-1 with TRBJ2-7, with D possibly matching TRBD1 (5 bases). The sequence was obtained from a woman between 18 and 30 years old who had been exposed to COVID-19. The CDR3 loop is CASSPDIRSYEQYF. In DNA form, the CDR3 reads TGCGCCAGCAGCCCGGACATTCGCTCCTACGAGCAGTACTTC.